The rows below give T cell receptor beta chains drawn from one sample of a study of Ad26.COV2.S vaccination and SARS-CoV-2 variants. Sequencing was performed with immunoSEQ multiplex PCR; in TCRdb, only in-frame clones are kept and a portion is missing. The sample lists a few hundred thousand clones, 80% to 90% occurring once. Sequencing was performed on peripheral blood, taken in a trial of Ad26.COV2.S vaccine versus placebo. These receptors originate from a person aged 18-65 years who received the Ad26.COV2.S COVID-19 vaccine or a placebo. Both conserved end residues are part of each CDR3. The order of the fields is J gene, V gene, CDR3 protein.

>TRBJ1-1|TRBV27
CASSPRGLRTEAFF
>TRBJ2-7|TRBV7-9
CATCPAGIVSEQYF
>TRBJ2-7|TRBV19
CASSDGQFSYEQYF
>TRBJ1-2|TRBV5-5
CASSLGRDRGNPYGYTF
>TRBJ2-7|TRBV3-1/TRBV3-2
CASSHLTRAGYEQYF
>TRBJ1-1|TRBV19
CASSTQGRGAEAFF
>TRBJ2-7|TRBV6-5
CASSLRQSSYEQYF
>TRBJ2-7|TRBV15
CATSRPSYEQYF
>TRBJ1-1|TRBV6-5
CASKGSASGNTEAFF
>TRBJ2-7|TRBV5-4
CASSLVASGAHVEQYF
>TRBJ2-3|TRBV6-5
CASSLGSGDTQYF
>TRBJ1-6|TRBV11-3
CASSQGANSPLHF